The clone carrying this T cell receptor beta chain was counted once. Looked up from germline, CDR1 is LGHNA and CDR2 is YSLEER. This CDR3 region has 16 residues. V gave up 0 bases and J gave up 4 bases; unmatched junction bases: 5. The data belong to a study of T cell changes during pregnancy in multiple sclerosis. The table came from immunoSEQ multiplex PCR; TCRdb's copy has only in-frame clones and leaves some out. Among about 36,000 clones, approximately 90% were seen once, and the ten largest hold about 11%. The TCR comes from a female donor with multiple sclerosis, enrolled in a pregnancy study. V is TRBV4-3 and J is TRBJ2-2, with 7 bases aligning to TRBD2. The input for sequencing was CD8+ T cells from peripheral blood mononuclear cells, taken in the third trimester of pregnancy. CDR3 protein: CASSQDSGGTTGELFF. The CDR3 coding sequence is TGCGCCAGCAGCCAAGATTCGGGGGGAACCACCGGGGAGCTGTTTTTT.